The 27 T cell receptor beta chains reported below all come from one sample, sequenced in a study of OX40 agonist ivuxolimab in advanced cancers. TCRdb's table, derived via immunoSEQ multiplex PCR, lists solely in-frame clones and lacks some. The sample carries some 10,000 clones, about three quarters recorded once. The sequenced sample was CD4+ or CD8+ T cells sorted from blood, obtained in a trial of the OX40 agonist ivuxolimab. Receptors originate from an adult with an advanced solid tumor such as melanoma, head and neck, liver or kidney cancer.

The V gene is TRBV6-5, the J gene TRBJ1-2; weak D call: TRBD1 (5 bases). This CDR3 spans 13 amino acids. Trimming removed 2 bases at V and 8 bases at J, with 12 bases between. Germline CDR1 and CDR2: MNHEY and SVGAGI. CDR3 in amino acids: CASSYGRGKGYTF. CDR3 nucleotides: TGTGCCAGCAGTTACGGGAGGGGAAAGGGCTACACCTTC.

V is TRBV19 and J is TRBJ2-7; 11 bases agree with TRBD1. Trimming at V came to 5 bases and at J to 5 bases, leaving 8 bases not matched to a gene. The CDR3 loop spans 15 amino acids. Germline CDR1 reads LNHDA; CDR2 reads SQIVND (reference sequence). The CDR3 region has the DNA TGTGCCAGTAGTCTCTCCGGGACAGGGGGGAACGAGCAGTACTTC. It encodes CASSLSGTGGNEQYF.

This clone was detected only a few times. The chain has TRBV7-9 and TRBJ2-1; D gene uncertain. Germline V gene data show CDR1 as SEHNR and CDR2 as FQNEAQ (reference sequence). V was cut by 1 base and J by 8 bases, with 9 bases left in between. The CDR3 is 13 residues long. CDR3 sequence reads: CASSLVSSHEQFF. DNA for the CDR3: TGTGCCAGCAGCTTAGTTAGTAGCCATGAGCAGTTCTTC.

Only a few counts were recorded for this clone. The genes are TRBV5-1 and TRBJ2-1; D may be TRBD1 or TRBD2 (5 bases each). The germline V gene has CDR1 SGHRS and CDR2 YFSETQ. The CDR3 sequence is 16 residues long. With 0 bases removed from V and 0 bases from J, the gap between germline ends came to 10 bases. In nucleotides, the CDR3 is TGCGCCAGCAGCTTGGTCACCGGGGCCTCCTACAATGAGCAGTTCTTC. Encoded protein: CASSLVTGASYNEQFF.

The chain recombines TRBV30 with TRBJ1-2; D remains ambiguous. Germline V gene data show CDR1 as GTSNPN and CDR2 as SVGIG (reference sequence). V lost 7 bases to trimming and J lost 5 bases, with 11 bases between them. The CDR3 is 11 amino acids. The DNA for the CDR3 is TGTGCCTACACTAAGCGGTATGGCTACACCTTC. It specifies CAYTKRYGYTF.

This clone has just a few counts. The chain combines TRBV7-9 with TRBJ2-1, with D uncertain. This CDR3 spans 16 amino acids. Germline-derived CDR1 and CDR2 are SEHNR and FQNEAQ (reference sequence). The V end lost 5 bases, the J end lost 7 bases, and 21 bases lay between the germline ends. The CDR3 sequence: CASSQYPAWGLNEQFF. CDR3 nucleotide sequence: TGTGCCAGCAGCCAATACCCAGCGTGGGGATTAAATGAGCAGTTCTTC.

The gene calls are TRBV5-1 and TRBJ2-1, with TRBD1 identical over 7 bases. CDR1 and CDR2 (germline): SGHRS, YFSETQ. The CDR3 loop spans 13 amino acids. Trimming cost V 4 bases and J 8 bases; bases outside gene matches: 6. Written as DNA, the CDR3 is TGCGCCAGCAGCCCGACAGGGCGCGATGAGCAGTTCTTC. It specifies CASSPTGRDEQFF. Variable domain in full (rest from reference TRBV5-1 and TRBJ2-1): KAGVTQTPRYLIKTRGQQVTLSCSPISGHRSVSWYQQTPGQGLQFLFEYFSETQRNKGNFPGRFSGRQFSNSRSEMNVSTLELGDSALYLCASSPTGRDEQFFGPGTRLTVL.

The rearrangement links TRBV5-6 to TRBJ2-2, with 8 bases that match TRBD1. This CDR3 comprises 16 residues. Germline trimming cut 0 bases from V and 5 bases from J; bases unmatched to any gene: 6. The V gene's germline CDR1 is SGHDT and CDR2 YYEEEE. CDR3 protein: CASSLAPGGETGELFF. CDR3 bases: TGTGCCAGCAGCTTGGCCCCAGGGGGCGAAACCGGGGAGCTGTTTTTT.

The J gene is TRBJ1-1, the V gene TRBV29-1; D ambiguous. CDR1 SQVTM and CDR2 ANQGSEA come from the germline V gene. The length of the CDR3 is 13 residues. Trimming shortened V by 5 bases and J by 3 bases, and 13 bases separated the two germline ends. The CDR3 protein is CSVFAIGDTEAFF. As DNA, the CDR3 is TGCAGCGTTTTCGCCATCGGGGACACTGAAGCTTTCTTT.

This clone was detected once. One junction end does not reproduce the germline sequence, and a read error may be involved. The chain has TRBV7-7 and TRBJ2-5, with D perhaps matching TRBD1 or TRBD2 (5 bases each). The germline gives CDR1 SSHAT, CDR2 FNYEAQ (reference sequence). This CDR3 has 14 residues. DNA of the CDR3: TGTGCTAGCAGCCAAACAGGAGAGGGAGAGACCCAGTACTTC. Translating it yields CASSQTGEGETQYF.

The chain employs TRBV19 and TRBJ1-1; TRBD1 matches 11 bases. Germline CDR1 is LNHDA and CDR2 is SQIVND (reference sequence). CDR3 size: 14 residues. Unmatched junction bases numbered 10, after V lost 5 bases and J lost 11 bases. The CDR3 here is CASSFPSGTGGAFF. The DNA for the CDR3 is TGTGCCAGTAGTTTTCCCTCCGGGACAGGGGGGGCTTTCTTT.

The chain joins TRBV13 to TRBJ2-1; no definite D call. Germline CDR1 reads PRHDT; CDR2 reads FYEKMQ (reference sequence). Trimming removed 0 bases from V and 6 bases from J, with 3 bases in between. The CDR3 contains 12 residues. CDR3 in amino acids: CASSLGGNEQFF. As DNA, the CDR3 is TGTGCCAGCAGCTTAGGGGGCAATGAGCAGTTCTTC.

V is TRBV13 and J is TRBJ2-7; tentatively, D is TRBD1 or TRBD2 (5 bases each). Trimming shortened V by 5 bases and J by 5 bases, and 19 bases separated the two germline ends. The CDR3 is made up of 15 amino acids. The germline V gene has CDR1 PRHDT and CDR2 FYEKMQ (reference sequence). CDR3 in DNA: TGTGCCAGCAGCACCCGGGACCGACTCCCAGACGAGCAGTACTTC. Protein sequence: CASSTRDRLPDEQYF.

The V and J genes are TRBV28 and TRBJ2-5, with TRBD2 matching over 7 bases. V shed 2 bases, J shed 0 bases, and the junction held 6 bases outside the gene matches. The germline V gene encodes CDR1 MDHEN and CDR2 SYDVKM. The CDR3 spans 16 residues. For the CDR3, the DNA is TGTGCCAGCAGTTTACGGCTCGGGGGGTACCAAGAGACCCAGTACTTC. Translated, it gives CASSLRLGGYQETQYF. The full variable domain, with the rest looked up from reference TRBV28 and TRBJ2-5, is DVKVTQSSRYLVKRTGEKVFLECVQDMDHENMFWYRQDPGLGLRLIYFSYDVKMKEKGDIPEGYSVSREKKERFSLILESASTNQTSMYLCASSLRLGGYQETQYFGPGTRLLVL.

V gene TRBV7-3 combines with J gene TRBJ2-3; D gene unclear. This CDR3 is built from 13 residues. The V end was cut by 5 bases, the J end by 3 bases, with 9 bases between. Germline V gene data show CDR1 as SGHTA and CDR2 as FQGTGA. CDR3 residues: CASSDPGTDTQYF. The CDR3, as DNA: TGTGCCAGCAGCGACCCGGGTACAGATACGCAGTATTTT.

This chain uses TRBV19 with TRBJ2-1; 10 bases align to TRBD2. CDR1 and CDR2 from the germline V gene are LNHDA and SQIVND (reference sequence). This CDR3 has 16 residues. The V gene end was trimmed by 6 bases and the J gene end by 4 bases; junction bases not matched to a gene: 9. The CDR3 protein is CASSPKQRGGYNEQFF. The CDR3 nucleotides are TGTGCCAGTAGCCCCAAGCAGCGGGGGGGATACAATGAGCAGTTCTTC.

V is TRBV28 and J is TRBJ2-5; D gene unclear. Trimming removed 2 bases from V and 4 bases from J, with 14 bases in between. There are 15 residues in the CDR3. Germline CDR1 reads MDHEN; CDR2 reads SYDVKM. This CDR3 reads CASSLAGSYGETQYF. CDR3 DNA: TGTGCCAGCAGTTTAGCAGGCTCATACGGAGAGACCCAGTACTTC. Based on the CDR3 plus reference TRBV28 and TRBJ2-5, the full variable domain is DVKVTQSSRYLVKRTGEKVFLECVQDMDHENMFWYRQDPGLGLRLIYFSYDVKMKEKGDIPEGYSVSREKKERFSLILESASTNQTSMYLCASSLAGSYGETQYFGPGTRLLVL.

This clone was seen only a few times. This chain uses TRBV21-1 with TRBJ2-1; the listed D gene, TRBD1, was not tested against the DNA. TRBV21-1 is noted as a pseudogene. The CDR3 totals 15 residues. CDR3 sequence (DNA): TGTGCCAGCAGTAGGACCGGGACAGCCAACAATGAGCAGTTCTTC. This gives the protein CASSRTGTANNEQFF.

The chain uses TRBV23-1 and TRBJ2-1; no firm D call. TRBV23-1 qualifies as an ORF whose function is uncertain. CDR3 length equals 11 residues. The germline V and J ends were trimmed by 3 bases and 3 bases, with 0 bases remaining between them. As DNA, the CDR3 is TGCGCCAGCAGTCACTACAATGAGCAGTTCTTC. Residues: CASSHYNEQFF.

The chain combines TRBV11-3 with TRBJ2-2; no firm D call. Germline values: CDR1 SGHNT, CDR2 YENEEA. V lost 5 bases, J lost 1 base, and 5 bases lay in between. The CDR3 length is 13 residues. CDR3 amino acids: CASSKLNTGELFF. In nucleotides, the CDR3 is TGTGCCAGCAGCAAACTGAACACCGGGGAGCTGTTTTTT.

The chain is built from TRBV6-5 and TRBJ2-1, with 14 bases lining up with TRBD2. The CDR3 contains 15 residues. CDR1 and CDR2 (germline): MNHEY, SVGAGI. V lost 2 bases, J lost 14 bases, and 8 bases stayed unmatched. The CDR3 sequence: CASSYPTSGGAGEFF. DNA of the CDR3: TGTGCCAGCAGTTACCCGACTAGCGGGGGGGCCGGAGAGTTCTTC.

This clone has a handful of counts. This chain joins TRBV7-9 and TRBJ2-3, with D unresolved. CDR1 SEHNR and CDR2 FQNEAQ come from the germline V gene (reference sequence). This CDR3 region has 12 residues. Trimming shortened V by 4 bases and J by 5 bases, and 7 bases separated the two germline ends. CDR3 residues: CASSSNRDTQYF. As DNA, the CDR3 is TGTGCCAGCAGCTCGAATAGAGATACGCAGTATTTT.

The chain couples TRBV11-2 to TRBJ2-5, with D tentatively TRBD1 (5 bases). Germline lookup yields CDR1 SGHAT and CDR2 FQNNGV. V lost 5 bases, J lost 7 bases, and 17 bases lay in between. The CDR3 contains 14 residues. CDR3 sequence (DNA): TGTGCCAGCAGCGTAGGTCGTCTGGGGCCGACCCAGTACTTC. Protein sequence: CASSVGRLGPTQYF.

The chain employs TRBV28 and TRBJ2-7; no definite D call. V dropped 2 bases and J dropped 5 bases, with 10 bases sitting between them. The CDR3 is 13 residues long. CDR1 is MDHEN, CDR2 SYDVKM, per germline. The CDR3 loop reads CASSLEPTHEQYF. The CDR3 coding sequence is TGTGCCAGCAGTTTAGAGCCGACTCACGAGCAGTACTTC.

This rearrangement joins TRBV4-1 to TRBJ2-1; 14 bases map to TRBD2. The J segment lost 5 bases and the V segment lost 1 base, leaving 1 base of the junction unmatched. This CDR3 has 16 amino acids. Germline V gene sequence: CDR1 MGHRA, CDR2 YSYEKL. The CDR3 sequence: CASSQGLAGGHNEQFF. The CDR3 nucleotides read TGCGCCAGCAGCCAAGGACTAGCGGGGGGGCACAATGAGCAGTTCTTC.

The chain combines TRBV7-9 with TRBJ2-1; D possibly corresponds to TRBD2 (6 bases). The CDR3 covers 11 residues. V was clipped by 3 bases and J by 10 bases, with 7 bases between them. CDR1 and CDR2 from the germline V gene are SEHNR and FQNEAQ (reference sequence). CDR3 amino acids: CASSFGGEQFF. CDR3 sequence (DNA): TGTGCCAGCAGCTTCGGAGGGGAGCAGTTCTTC.

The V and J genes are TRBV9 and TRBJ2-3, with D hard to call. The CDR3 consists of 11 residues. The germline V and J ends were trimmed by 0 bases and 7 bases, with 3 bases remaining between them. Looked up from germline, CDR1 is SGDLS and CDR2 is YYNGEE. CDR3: CASSVGYTQYF. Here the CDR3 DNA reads TGTGCCAGCAGCGTAGGCTATACGCAGTATTTT.